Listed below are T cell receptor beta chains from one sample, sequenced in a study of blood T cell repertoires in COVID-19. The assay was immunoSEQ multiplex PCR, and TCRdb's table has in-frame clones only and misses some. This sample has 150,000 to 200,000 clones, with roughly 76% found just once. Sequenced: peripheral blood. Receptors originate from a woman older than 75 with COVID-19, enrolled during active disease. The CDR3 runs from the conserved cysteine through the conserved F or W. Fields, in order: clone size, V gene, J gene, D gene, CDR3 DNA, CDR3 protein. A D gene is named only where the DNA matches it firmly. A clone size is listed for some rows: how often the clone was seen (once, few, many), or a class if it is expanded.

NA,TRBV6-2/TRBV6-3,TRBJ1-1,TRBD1,TGTGCCAGCAGTTACCTAACGACAGGGGGGGCAAGCGCTGAAGCTTTCTTT,CASSYLTTGGASAEAFF
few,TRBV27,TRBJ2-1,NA,TGTGCCAGCAGTTTCTCGCTATACCACGACTACAATGAGCAGTTCTTC,CASSFSLYHDYNEQFF
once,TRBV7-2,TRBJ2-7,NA,TGTGCCAGCAGCTACAGGGCCGCCTACGAGCAGTACTTC,CASSYRAAYEQYF
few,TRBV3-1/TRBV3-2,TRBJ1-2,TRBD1,TGTGCCAGCAGCCAAGTTCAGGGGGCGAGTGGCTACACCTTC,CASSQVQGASGYTF
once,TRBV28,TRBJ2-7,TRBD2,TGTGCCAGCAGTTTCCCCCTAGGCGGGAGCAACCACGAGCAGTACTTC,CASSFPLGGSNHEQYF
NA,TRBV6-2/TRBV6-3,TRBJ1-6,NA,TGTGCCAGCAGTTACGAGGGACTGGTCAGATCACCCCTCCACTTT,CASSYEGLVRSPLHF
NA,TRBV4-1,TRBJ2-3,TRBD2,TGCGCCAGCAGCCAAGAAATTAGCGGGGGGGCCCAAGATACGCAGTATTTT,CASSQEISGGAQDTQYF
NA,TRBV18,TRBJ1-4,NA,TGTGCCAGCTCACCAAGGGGTTATGAAAAACTGTTTTTT,CASSPRGYEKLFF
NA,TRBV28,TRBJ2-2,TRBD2,TGTGCCAGCATTAGCGGGGGGACGCCCCGAGGGACCGGGGAGCTGTTTTTT,CASISGGTPRGTGELFF
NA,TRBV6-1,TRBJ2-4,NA,TGTGCCAGCAGTGGGGCGGGGCTGAAGGCCAAAAACATTCAGTACTTC,CASSGAGLKAKNIQYF
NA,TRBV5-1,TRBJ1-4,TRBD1,TGCGCCAGCAGCTGGGGGACAGGGGGAGGTGAAAAACTGTTTTTT,CASSWGTGGGEKLFF
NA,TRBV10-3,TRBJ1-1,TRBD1,TGTGCCATCAGGGGGGGACAGGGGAACACTGAAGCTTTCTTT,CAIRGGQGNTEAFF
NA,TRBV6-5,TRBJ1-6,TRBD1,TGTGCCAGCAGCTTTGGACAGGGCAATTCACCCCTCCACTTT,CASSFGQGNSPLHF
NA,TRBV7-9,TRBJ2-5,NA,TGTGCCAGCAGCGTACAGCTGGAGACCCAGTACTTC,CASSVQLETQYF
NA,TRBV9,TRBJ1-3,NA,TGTGCCAGCAGCGTAGGCAGCTCTGGAAACACCATATATTTT,CASSVGSSGNTIYF
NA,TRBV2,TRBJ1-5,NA,TGTGCCAGCAAGGGGGGGGGCAATCAGCCCCAGCATTTT,CASKGGGNQPQHF
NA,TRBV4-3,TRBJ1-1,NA,TGCGCCAGCAGCCAAGAAAGGGGTTTGAACACTGAAGCTTTCTTT,CASSQERGLNTEAFF
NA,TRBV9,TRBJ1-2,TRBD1,TGTGCCAGCAGCGTCCCCCGGGACAGTTTACCCTATGGCTACACCTTC,CASSVPRDSLPYGYTF
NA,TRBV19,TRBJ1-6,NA,TGTGCCAGCCGGACAGACTATAATTCACCCCTCCACTTT,CASRTDYNSPLHF
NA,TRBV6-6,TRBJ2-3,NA,TGTGCCAGCAGTACTGTAGCGTCCCACCCCACAGATACGCAGTATTTT,CASSTVASHPTDTQYF
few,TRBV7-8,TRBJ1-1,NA,TGTGCCAGCAGCACAGACACGAACACTGAAGCTTTCTTT,CASSTDTNTEAFF
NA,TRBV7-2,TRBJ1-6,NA,TGTGCCAGCAGCTTTGGGGCTTCGGATTCACCCCTCCACTTT,CASSFGASDSPLHF
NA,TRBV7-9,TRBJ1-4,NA,TGTGCCAGCAGCTTAGTGATCGGGGCAACTAATGAAAAACTGTTTTTT,CASSLVIGATNEKLFF
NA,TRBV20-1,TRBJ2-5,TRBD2,TGCAGTGCTAGTGAGACTAGCGGGCCCTCCGGGGCCCAGTACTTC,CSASETSGPSGAQYF